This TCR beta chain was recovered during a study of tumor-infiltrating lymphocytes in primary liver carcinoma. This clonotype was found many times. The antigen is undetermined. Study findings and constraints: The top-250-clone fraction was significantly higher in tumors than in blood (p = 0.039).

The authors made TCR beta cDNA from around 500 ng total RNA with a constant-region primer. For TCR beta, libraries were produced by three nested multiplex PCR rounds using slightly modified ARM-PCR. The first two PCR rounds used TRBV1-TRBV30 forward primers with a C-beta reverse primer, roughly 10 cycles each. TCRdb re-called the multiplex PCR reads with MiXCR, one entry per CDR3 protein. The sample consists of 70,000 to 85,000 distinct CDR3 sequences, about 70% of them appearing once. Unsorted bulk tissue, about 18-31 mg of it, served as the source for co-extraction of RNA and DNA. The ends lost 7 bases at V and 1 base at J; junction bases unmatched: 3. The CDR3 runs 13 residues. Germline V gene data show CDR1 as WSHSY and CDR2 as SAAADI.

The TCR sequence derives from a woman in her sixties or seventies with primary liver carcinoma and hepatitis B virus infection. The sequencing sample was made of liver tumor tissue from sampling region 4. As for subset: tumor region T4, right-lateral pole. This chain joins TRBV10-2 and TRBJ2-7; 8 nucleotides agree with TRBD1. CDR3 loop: CASTGQVSYEQYF. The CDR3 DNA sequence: TGCGCCAGCACGGGACAGGTTTCCTACGAGCAGTACTTC.